These 27 T cell receptor beta chains were all obtained from the same sample, sequenced in a study of T cell responses to AZD1222 COVID-19 vaccine. Repertoires were generated with immunoSEQ multiplex PCR, while TCRdb's copy carries only in-frame clones and drops some. This sample has 140,000 to 150,000 clones, with approximately 85% found just once. This material consisted of peripheral blood, taken on day 0 of MenACWY control vaccination. These receptors originate from an adult in good health.

This clone was seen a few times. The chain combines TRBV27 with TRBJ2-7, with TRBD1 identical over 7 bases. Germline CDR1 is MNHEY and CDR2 is SMNVEV (reference sequence). The trim removed 5 bases at V and 4 bases at J, leaving 11 bases unmatched. The CDR3 contains 15 residues. The CDR3 DNA reads TGTGCCAGCAGTCCGTCCTCACAGGGGACATACGAGCAGTACGTC. It specifies CASSPSSQGTYEQYV.

Many counts were recorded for this clone. The CDR3 reads CASSLAVARQTYGYTF. The CDR3 region has the DNA TGTGCCAGCAGCTTAGCAGTGGCGAGGCAAACCTATGGCTACACCTTC. The rearrangement joins TRBV11-2 to TRBJ1-2; no clear D gene. The germline CDR1 and CDR2 sequences are SGHAT and FQNNGV. V shed 1 base and J shed 4 bases, with 16 bases lying between them. This CDR3 has 16 amino acids.

V and J are TRBV7-9 and TRBJ2-3; the D is unclear. The germline CDR1 and CDR2 sequences are SEHNR and FQNEAQ (reference sequence). The CDR3 is made up of 14 amino acids. The V and J ends lost 6 bases and 6 bases respectively, with 16 bases between them. The chain's CDR3 is CASSHHGALDTQYF. CDR3 nucleotides: TGTGCCAGCAGTCACCATGGTGCCTTGGATACGCAGTATTTT.

The chain is built from TRBV6-4 and TRBJ1-5; perhaps TRBD1 as D (5 bases). Deletions cut 6 bases from V and 3 bases from J, with 15 bases between. The CDR3 runs 15 residues. Looked up from germline, CDR1 is MRHNA and CDR2 is SNTAGT. The CDR3 reads CASRSRPGDNQPQHF. CDR3 bases: TGTGCCAGCAGGAGTAGGCCGGGGGACAATCAGCCCCAGCATTTT.

Here the CDR3 DNA reads TGTGCCAGTATGGGACAGGGATTGAGGTCCTATAATTCACCCCTCCACTTT. This codes for CASMGQGLRSYNSPLHF. This chain links TRBV2 with TRBJ1-6; 9 bases align to TRBD1. Trimming cost V 9 bases and J 1 base; bases outside gene matches: 10. This CDR3 is 17 amino acids long. CDR1 and CDR2 (germline): SNHLY, FYNNEI.

The rearrangement joins TRBV30 to TRBJ1-1; D ambiguous. The germline gives CDR1 GTSNPN, CDR2 SVGIG (reference sequence). The CDR3 consists of 13 residues. Trimming pared 0 bases from V and 1 base from J, leaving 6 bases between. The CDR3 loop reads CAWSVVQNTEAFF. Written as DNA, the CDR3 is TGTGCCTGGAGTGTAGTACAGAACACTGAAGCTTTCTTT.

The J gene is TRBJ2-7, the V gene TRBV3-1 (or the pseudogene TRBV3-2), with 8 bases matching TRBD2. Losses at the gene ends were 0 bases for V and 9 bases for J; bases not matched to a gene: 10. This CDR3 is 15 amino acids long. CDR1 and CDR2 from the germline V gene are LGHDT and YNNKEL (reference sequence). The CDR3: CASSQDGRGALGQYF. CDR3 nucleotide sequence: TGTGCCAGCAGCCAAGATGGGCGGGGGGCCCTGGGGCAGTACTTC.

This clone came up a few times. This sequence joins TRBV2 and TRBJ2-6; the match to TRBD1 covers 10 bases. Germline assignment: CDR1 SNHLY and CDR2 FYNNEI. Germline trimming cut 10 bases from V and 0 bases from J; bases unmatched to any gene: 6. The CDR3 consists of 16 residues. The CDR3 nucleotides read TGTGCCACCAGACAGGGGGCCGGCTCTGGGGCCAACGTCCTGACTTTC. Protein: CATRQGAGSGANVLTF.

The V gene is TRBV4-1, the J gene TRBJ2-1; D may be TRBD1 (6 bases). Germline CDR1 is MGHRA and CDR2 is YSYEKL. The CDR3 is 16 amino acids. The germline V and J ends were trimmed by 3 bases and 0 bases, with 12 bases remaining between them. The chain's CDR3 is CASSHQGISSYNEQFF. Written as DNA, the CDR3 is TGCGCCAGCAGCCATCAGGGGATTAGCTCCTACAATGAGCAGTTCTTC.

This chain joins TRBV3-1 (or the pseudogene TRBV3-2) and TRBJ1-2; 7 positions match TRBD1. The length of the CDR3 is 16 residues. V shed 0 bases, J shed 8 bases, and the junction held 12 bases outside the gene matches. CDR1 is LGHDT and CDR2 is YNNKEL in the germline V gene (reference sequence). The CDR3 DNA reads TGTGCCAGCAGCCAAGATCATCCAGGGGGGCCAGGGGGCTACACCTTC. Protein: CASSQDHPGGPGGYTF.

The chain links TRBV24-1 to TRBJ1-5, with TRBD1 matching 9 bases. This CDR3 is 13 amino acids long. CDR1 and CDR2 (germline): KGHDR, SFDVKD. Unmatched junction bases numbered 5, after V lost 2 bases and J lost 13 bases. The CDR3 sequence: CATSDSPTGGQHF. CDR3 DNA: TGTGCCACCAGTGATTCTCCGACAGGGGGTCAGCATTTT.

This rearrangement joins TRBV7-6 to TRBJ1-6, with D maybe TRBD1 (5 bases). CDR3 length: 18 amino acids. The germline V gene has CDR1 SGHVS and CDR2 FNYEAQ. V lost 1 base, J lost 8 bases, and 21 bases lay in between. CDR3 nucleotides: TGTGCCAGCAGCTTAGGAAGGAGGGCGACCGGGACGGATTCACCCCTCCACTTT. Encoded protein: CASSLGRRATGTDSPLHF.

The V and J genes are TRBV5-1 and TRBJ1-2, with 7 positions matching TRBD1. Trimming removed 4 bases from V and 7 bases from J; junction bases left unmatched: 10. Germline CDR1 SGHRS, CDR2 YFSETQ. The CDR3 runs 14 residues. In DNA form, the CDR3 reads TGCGCCAGCAGCCCTACACCAGGGGGTAGTGGCTACACCTTC. It encodes CASSPTPGGSGYTF.

The chain links TRBV5-6 to TRBJ1-3, with D unclear. The CDR3 loop spans 14 amino acids. The V end lost 3 bases, the J end lost 4 bases, and 11 bases lay between the germline ends. Germline-derived CDR1 and CDR2 are SGHDT and YYEEEE. The CDR3 DNA reads TGTGCCAGCAGCTACCCGGGATCCGGAAACACCATATATTTT. Its translation is CASSYPGSGNTIYF.

The chain recombines TRBV7-2 with TRBJ1-2, with no clear D. The CDR3 length is 11 residues. CDR1 SGHTA and CDR2 FQGNSA come from the germline V gene. With 4 bases removed from V and 8 bases from J, the gap between germline ends came to 8 bases. CDR3 DNA: TGTGCCAGCAGCTCGTTTATGGGCTACACCTTC. Residues: CASSSFMGYTF.

The gene calls are TRBV6-5 and TRBJ1-1; 7 nucleotides match TRBD1. CDR1 MNHEY and CDR2 SVGAGI come from the germline V gene. This CDR3 comprises 14 residues. V was pared by 5 bases and J by 1 base, with 4 bases of the junction left unmatched. DNA of the CDR3: TGTGCCAGCAGTAGAAGACAGGGGAACACTGAAGCTTTCTTT. This codes for CASSRRQGNTEAFF.

The chain links TRBV19 to TRBJ2-2; D gene ambiguous. The CDR3 loop spans 12 amino acids. Per the germline V gene, CDR1 is LNHDA and CDR2 is SQIVND (reference sequence). Deletions cut 6 bases from V and 3 bases from J, with 5 bases between. CDR3 region: CASRQYTGELFF. CDR3 in DNA: TGTGCCAGTAGACAATACACCGGGGAGCTGTTTTTT.

The V and J genes are TRBV5-1 and TRBJ1-1; D gene ambiguous. V lost 3 bases and J 9 bases, leaving 12 bases between the germline ends. There are 12 residues in the CDR3. CDR1 SGHRS and CDR2 YFSETQ come from the germline V gene. The CDR3 nucleotides read TGCGCCAGCAGCTCCCAGACGGGGAAAGCTTTCTTT. Protein: CASSSQTGKAFF.

This clone came up once. CDR3 amino acids: CASGRQGNTEAFF. The CDR3 coding sequence is TGTGCCAGCGGCCGACAGGGAAACACTGAAGCTTTCTTT. The chain uses TRBV6-5 and TRBJ1-1, with TRBD1 matching over 7 bases. Germline V gene lookup returns CDR1 MNHEY and CDR2 SVGAGI. This CDR3 has 13 residues. Trimming cost V 8 bases and J 2 bases; bases outside gene matches: 5.

Regarding this clone: Other DNA sequences in this sample translate to the same CDR3. The V call is TRBV2, the J call TRBJ1-5; D is uncertain. V was trimmed by 6 bases and J by 2 bases, leaving 8 bases between them. CDR3 length: 13 amino acids. CDR1 is SNHLY and CDR2 is FYNNEI in the germline V gene. CDR3 bases: TGTGCCAGCAGGGGTGGAGGCAATCAGCCCCAGCATTTT. Translation: CASRGGGNQPQHF.

The chain recombines TRBV3-1 (or the pseudogene TRBV3-2) with TRBJ1-1; TRBD1 matches at 8 bases. CDR3 length: 15 residues. The germline gives CDR1 LGHDT, CDR2 YNNKEL (reference sequence). V lost 3 bases and J lost 4; bases outside the gene matches: 7. CDR3 region: CASSQRTGSGTEAFF. The CDR3 bases are TGTGCCAGCAGCCAGAGGACAGGGTCCGGCACTGAAGCTTTCTTT.

For the CDR3, the DNA is TGCGCCAGCACTCCCGGGGACTCTCACCGCGTCTACGAGCAGTACTTC. Its translation: CASTPGDSHRVYEQYF. The chain uses TRBV5-1 and TRBJ2-7; a weak D match, TRBD2 (6 bases). Trimming shortened V by 6 bases and J by 3 bases, and 22 bases separated the two germline ends. This CDR3 comprises 16 residues. From germline, CDR1 is SGHRS and CDR2 YFSETQ.

The chain employs TRBV5-4 and TRBJ1-4, with TRBD1 matching over 7 bases. CDR1 SGHNT and CDR2 YYREEE come from the germline V gene (reference sequence). The CDR3 is made up of 13 amino acids. V trimming: 7 bases; J trimming: 4 bases; junction bases outside the gene matches: 4. The CDR3 reads CASGYRGNEKLFF. The DNA of the CDR3 is TGTGCCAGCGGATACAGGGGTAATGAAAAACTGTTTTTT.

This clone has more than one count but fewer than ten. This chain connects TRBV19 to TRBJ2-2, with TRBD1 matching over 7 bases. The ends lost 10 bases at V and 0 bases at J; junction bases unmatched: 5. CDR1 is LNHDA and CDR2 is SQIVND in the germline V gene (reference sequence). The CDR3 runs to 14 residues. The CDR3 DNA sequence: TGTGCCACCACAGGGGTAACGAACACCGGGGAGCTGTTTTTT. As protein: CATTGVTNTGELFF.

The table lists this clone with a few counts. The chain combines TRBV12-5 with TRBJ1-2; D gene unclear. The germline V gene encodes CDR1 LGHNT and CDR2 FRNRAP. Trimming removed 1 base at V and 0 bases at J, with 6 bases between. This CDR3 has 14 amino acids. The CDR3 protein is CASGLAGANYGYTF. In nucleotides, the CDR3 is TGTGCTAGTGGTTTGGCCGGGGCTAACTATGGCTACACCTTC.

This clone appeared a single time. The chain is built from TRBV5-5 and TRBJ1-2; weak D call: TRBD1 (5 bases). CDR1 and CDR2 (germline): SGHKS, YYEKEE (reference sequence). Between the trimmed V and J ends, which lost 2 bases and 4 bases, there was a span of 21 bases. This CDR3 region has 17 residues. The CDR3 reads CASSFSGTHDKTYGYTF. CDR3 sequence (DNA): TGTGCCAGCAGCTTTTCTGGGACCCACGATAAAACCTATGGCTACACCTTC.

The chain joins TRBV3-1 (or the pseudogene TRBV3-2) to TRBJ2-3; TRBD1 matches at 9 bases. This CDR3 has 18 amino acids. Looked up from germline, CDR1 is LGHDT and CDR2 is YNNKEL (reference sequence). V shed 4 bases, J shed 1 base, and the junction held 12 bases outside the gene matches. Written as DNA, the CDR3 is TGTGCCAGCAGCCGGGGACAGGGTCTGTCGGCGGGCACAGATACGCAGTATTTT. Residues: CASSRGQGLSAGTDTQYF.